These 11 T cell receptor beta chains were all obtained from the same sample, sequenced in a study of cytomegalovirus exposure and HLA in healthy donors. The PCR employed 60 Vbeta primers together with 13 Jbeta primers. The protocol was immunoSEQ multiplex PCR, while the TCRdb copy is restricted to in-frame clones and leaves out a portion. The repertoire holds fewer than 130,000 clones, with approximately 70% as singletons. Sequencing was performed on PBMCs. These receptors were collected from a man in his forties in good health and CMV-seropositive.

The sample holds a few counts of this clone. This rearrangement joins TRBV4-2 to TRBJ2-5, with D possibly being TRBD1 (5 bases). Between the trimmed V and J ends, which lost 0 bases and 5 bases, there was a span of 16 bases. CDR3 length: 16 amino acids. The germline CDR1 and CDR2 sequences are LGHNA and YNFKEQ. The CDR3 DNA is TGTGCCAGCAGCCAAGATGGAGCAGGGTTCCTGGAGACCCAGTACTTC. It encodes CASSQDGAGFLETQYF.

The chain employs TRBV5-1 and TRBJ2-5; perhaps TRBD2 as D (5 bases). Germline CDR1 and CDR2: SGHRS and YFSETQ. The CDR3 has 17 residues. Between the trimmed V and J ends, which lost 4 bases and 4 bases, there was a span of 23 bases. CDR3 DNA sequence: TGCGCCAGCAGCCCAGACTATGGAGCGTATTCAGGAGAGACCCAGTACTTC. Its protein product is CASSPDYGAYSGETQYF.

This clone was counted once. The chain has TRBV5-1 and TRBJ1-2; 7 nucleotides agree with TRBD1. This CDR3 is 11 amino acids long. The V segment lost 5 bases and the J segment 7 bases; nucleotides outside the gene matches: 2. Germline CDR1 and CDR2: SGHRS and YFSETQ. CDR3 sequence (DNA): TGCGCCAGCAGTGACAGGGTTGGCTACACCTTC. This translates into CASSDRVGYTF.

The chain employs TRBV15 and TRBJ2-5; D unclear. Trimming pared 5 bases from V and 5 bases from J, leaving 15 bases between. The CDR3 runs 14 residues. The germline CDR1 and CDR2 sequences are LNHNV and YYDKDF (reference sequence). CDR3 nucleotides: TGTGCCACCAGCGCAGAAAGAAGATCGGAGACCCAGTACTTC. Protein: CATSAERRSETQYF.

This clone has a handful of counts. The chain carries TRBV19 and TRBJ2-1; weak D call: TRBD2 (5 bases). V was clipped by 1 base and J by 8 bases, with 12 bases between them. CDR3 length equals 14 residues. CDR1 is LNHDA, CDR2 SQIVND, per germline (reference sequence). Here the CDR3 reads CASSIGRTRDEQFF. CDR3 in DNA: TGTGCCAGTAGTATAGGAAGGACTCGCGATGAGCAGTTCTTC.

This sequence joins TRBV7-6 and TRBJ2-3; D is possibly TRBD2 (6 bases). This CDR3 is built from 17 residues. V lost 4 bases and J 4 bases, leaving 21 bases between the germline ends. The germline gives CDR1 SGHVS, CDR2 FNYEAQ. The CDR3 bases are TGTGCCAGCAGCTCAGGGAGACTAGACGCCTTTCCAGATACGCAGTATTTT. Amino acid sequence: CASSSGRLDAFPDTQYF.

V and J are TRBV9 and TRBJ2-5, with TRBD1 matching 10 bases. CDR1 is SGDLS and CDR2 is YYNGEE in the germline V gene. The CDR3 sequence is 15 residues long. V shed 4 bases and J 5 bases; nucleotides not matched to a gene: 8. This CDR3 reads CASSIGTGEGETQYF. The CDR3 DNA follows: TGTGCCAGCAGCATCGGGACAGGGGAAGGGGAGACCCAGTACTTC. Full variable domain (missing parts from reference TRBV9 and TRBJ2-5): DSGVTQTPKHLITATGQRVTLRCSPRSGDLSVYWYQQSLDQGLQFLIQYYNGEERAKGNILERFSAQQFPDLHSELNLSSLELGDSALYFCASSIGTGEGETQYFGPGTRLLVL.

This clone came up once. CDR3 in amino acids: CASSSKNNEQFF. For the CDR3, the DNA is TGTGCCAGCAGTAGTAAAAACAATGAGCAGTTCTTC. The chain employs TRBV13 and TRBJ2-1, with D uncertain. The CDR3 is 12 amino acids. The ends were cut back, 6 bases at V and 5 bases at J, with 8 bases in the middle. Germline CDR1 is PRHDT and CDR2 is FYEKMQ (reference sequence).

V usage is TRBV5-6 and J usage is TRBJ1-3; D ambiguous. CDR3 length: 15 residues. Looked up from germline, CDR1 is SGHDT and CDR2 is YYEEEE. V was pared by 0 bases and J by 2 bases, with 9 bases between. CDR3 sequence: CASSLEQFAGNTIYF. The CDR3 bases are TGTGCCAGCAGCTTGGAACAGTTTGCTGGAAACACCATATATTTT.

The V gene is TRBV29-1, the J gene TRBJ2-1; D is possibly TRBD2 (5 bases). The CDR3 consists of 10 residues. The V end lost 7 bases, the J end lost 8 bases, and 9 bases lay between the germline ends. Germline lookup yields CDR1 SQVTM and CDR2 ANQGSEA. The CDR3 region is CSDRSDEQFF. The CDR3 region has the DNA TGCAGCGATCGTAGCGATGAGCAGTTCTTC.

This chain joins TRBV11-2 and TRBJ1-1; D gene ambiguous. The CDR3 sequence is 13 residues long. Germline V CDR1 and CDR2: SGHAT, FQNNGV. The V end was cut by 3 bases, the J end by 4 bases, with 9 bases between. This CDR3 is CASSFFKFTEAFF. In DNA, the CDR3 is TGTGCCAGCAGCTTCTTTAAATTCACTGAAGCTTTCTTT.